Listed below are T cell receptor beta chains from one sample, sequenced in a study of blood T cell repertoires in COVID-19. This table comes from immunoSEQ multiplex PCR, and its TCRdb copy is limited to in-frame clones, with some not included. The repertoire holds some 110,000 clones, with roughly 83% as singletons. The sample consisted of peripheral blood. Receptors originate from a woman aged 65 to 85 with acute or convalescent COVID-19. CDR3s include the opening cysteine and the closing phenylalanine or tryptophan. D genes are given only for firm matches. Size tells how often a clone was seen (once, few, many) or the class of an expanded clone, and some rows leave it out.

size: -
D: -
V: TRBV10-3
J: TRBJ1-1
CDR3: CAIRTLTGNTEAFF
DNA: TGTGCCATCAGGACACTCACAGGGAACACTGAAGCTTTCTTT

size: -
D: TRBD1
V: TRBV6-5
J: TRBJ1-4
CDR3: CASSRTGDGEKLFF
DNA: TGTGCCAGCAGTCGGACAGGGGATGGTGAAAAACTGTTTTTT

size: -
D: TRBD1
V: TRBV5-1
J: TRBJ1-2
CDR3: CASSLVGQVYGYTF
DNA: TGCGCCAGCAGCTTGGTCGGACAGGTCTATGGCTACACCTTC

size: few
D: TRBD1
V: TRBV13
J: TRBJ2-2
CDR3: CASSTEQGAWNTGELFF
DNA: TGTGCCAGCAGCACAGAACAGGGGGCGTGGAACACCGGGGAGCTGTTTTTT

size: -
D: -
V: TRBV2
J: TRBJ1-1
CDR3: CASRRAGEAFF
DNA: TGTGCCAGCAGGAGGGCTGGTGAAGCTTTCTTT

size: -
D: TRBD2
V: TRBV4-1
J: TRBJ2-3
CDR3: CASSQGCLAGGRRSTDTQYF
DNA: TGCGCCAGCAGCCAAGGGTGTCTAGCGGGGGGGCGGCGTTCCACAGATACGCAGTATTTT

size: -
D: TRBD2
V: TRBV7-2
J: TRBJ2-1
CDR3: CASSLELRTRGSNEQFF
DNA: TGTGCCAGCAGCTTAGAGTTACGGACTAGAGGATCCAATGAGCAGTTCTTC

size: -
D: -
V: TRBV10-1
J: TRBJ2-7
CDR3: CASSESGGLHEQYF
DNA: TGCGCCAGCAGTGAATCGGGTGGACTCCACGAGCAGTACTTC

size: -
D: -
V: TRBV27
J: TRBJ2-3
CDR3: CASSLFGGTDTQYF
DNA: TGTGCCAGCAGTCTTTTTGGAGGGACAGATACGCAGTATTTT

size: few
D: TRBD1
V: TRBV30
J: TRBJ1-5
CDR3: CAWSEGQDSNQPQHF
DNA: TGTGCCTGGAGCGAGGGACAGGATAGCAATCAGCCCCAGCATTTT

size: many
D: -
V: TRBV6-5
J: TRBJ1-1
CDR3: CASSSKSVWSPEAFF
DNA: TGTGCCAGCAGTTCAAAGTCTGTTTGGAGCCCCGAAGCTTTCTTT

size: -
D: TRBD1
V: TRBV2
J: TRBJ2-2
CDR3: CASNTGGAENTGELFF
DNA: TGTGCCAGCAACACAGGGGGCGCAGAGAACACCGGGGAGCTGTTTTTT

size: -
D: TRBD1
V: TRBV11-1
J: TRBJ2-3
CDR3: CASSFSTGAPTDTQYF
DNA: TGTGCCAGCAGCTTCTCCACAGGGGCCCCCACAGATACGCAGTATTTT

size: -
D: -
V: TRBV12-3/TRBV12-4
J: TRBJ1-1
CDR3: CASSFGLDTEAFF
DNA: TGTGCCAGCAGCTTCGGGTTGGACACTGAAGCTTTCTTT

size: -
D: TRBD1
V: TRBV3-1/TRBV3-2
J: TRBJ1-4
CDR3: CASSPVSGTGVEKLFF
DNA: TGTGCCAGCAGCCCGGTCTCCGGGACAGGGGTTGAAAAACTGTTTTTT

size: -
D: -
V: TRBV5-6
J: TRBJ1-4
CDR3: CASTRLSMGGGGGEKLFF
DNA: TGTGCCTCCACGCGATTGTCGATGGGGGGAGGAGGCGGTGAAAAACTGTTTTTT

size: -
D: TRBD1
V: TRBV5-4
J: TRBJ1-2
CDR3: CASRAGQGDYGYTF
DNA: TGTGCCAGCAGGGCAGGACAGGGGGACTATGGCTACACCTTC

size: -
D: -
V: TRBV10-3
J: TRBJ1-1
CDR3: CAISESEGMNTEAFF
DNA: TGTGCCATCAGTGAGTCGGAGGGTATGAACACTGAAGCTTTCTTT

size: -
D: -
V: TRBV18
J: TRBJ2-1
CDR3: CASSLLGHEQFF
DNA: TGTGCCAGCTCACTCCTGGGCCATGAGCAGTTCTTC

size: -
D: TRBD1
V: TRBV29-1
J: TRBJ2-7
CDR3: CSVDTGTGGYEQYF
DNA: TGCAGCGTTGATACCGGGACAGGGGGCTACGAGCAGTACTTC

size: -
D: -
V: TRBV19
J: TRBJ1-5
CDR3: CASSITLTDQPQHF
DNA: TGTGCCAGTAGTATTACCTTGACTGATCAGCCCCAGCATTTT

size: -
D: TRBD1
V: TRBV6-5
J: TRBJ2-1
CDR3: CATTGDRGFTVQFF
DNA: TGTGCCACCACCGGGGACAGGGGTTTTACTGTGCAGTTCTTC

size: -
D: TRBD2
V: TRBV6-6
J: TRBJ2-4
CDR3: CASRTGTSGGGNIQYF
DNA: TGTGCCAGCAGGACCGGGACTAGCGGGGGGGGAAACATTCAGTACTTC

size: -
D: -
V: TRBV1
J: TRBJ1-5
CDR3: CTSSQVGEDSNQPQHF
DNA: TGCACCAGCAGCCAAGTGGGGGAGGATAGCAATCAGCCCCAGCATTTT

size: -
D: -
V: TRBV4-1
J: TRBJ2-5
CDR3: CASSQERQGGGTQYF
DNA: TGCGCCAGCAGCCAAGAAAGGCAGGGCGGCGGGACCCAGTACTTC

size: -
D: -
V: TRBV2
J: TRBJ2-5
CDR3: CASTGLGGRETQYF
DNA: TGTGCCAGCACAGGACTAGGGGGGCGAGAGACCCAGTACTTC

size: -
D: -
V: TRBV19
J: TRBJ2-3
CDR3: CASSIARSTDTQYF
DNA: TGTGCCAGTAGTATCGCACGGAGCACAGATACGCAGTATTTT

size: -
D: -
V: TRBV24-1
J: TRBJ2-4
CDR3: CATSDGTLAKNIQYF
DNA: TGTGCCACCAGTGACGGGACACTAGCCAAAAACATTCAGTACTTC

size: -
D: -
V: TRBV5-1
J: TRBJ1-2
CDR3: CASSLDSNYGYTF
DNA: TGCGCCAGCAGCTTGGACAGTAACTATGGCTACACCTTC

size: once
D: TRBD1
V: TRBV28
J: TRBJ2-7
CDR3: CASSGTGGKQYF
DNA: TGTGCCAGCAGTGGGACAGGAGGGAAGCAGTACTTC

size: -
D: -
V: TRBV7-2
J: TRBJ2-3
CDR3: CASSSRGSGTDTQYF
DNA: TGTGCCAGCAGCTCACGAGGGAGCGGCACAGATACGCAGTATTTT

size: -
D: TRBD1
V: TRBV4-1
J: TRBJ1-5
CDR3: CASSQATGVGNQPQHF
DNA: TGCGCCAGCAGCCAAGCCACAGGGGTGGGAAATCAGCCCCAGCATTTT

size: -
D: -
V: TRBV5-4
J: TRBJ2-2
CDR3: CASSEQGTGELFF
DNA: TGTGCCAGCAGCGAACAGGGCACCGGGGAGCTGTTTTTT

size: few
D: TRBD1
V: TRBV5-1
J: TRBJ1-1
CDR3: CASSFGTGGTEAFF
DNA: TGCGCCAGCAGCTTCGGGACAGGGGGAACTGAAGCTTTCTTT

size: -
D: -
V: TRBV5-4
J: TRBJ1-3
CDR3: CASSLDRISGNTIYF
DNA: TGTGCCAGCAGCTTGGACAGGATCTCTGGAAACACCATATATTTT

size: -
D: TRBD2
V: TRBV5-5
J: TRBJ2-5
CDR3: CASSALSGRTETQYF
DNA: TGTGCCAGCAGCGCCCTGAGCGGGAGGACTGAGACCCAGTACTTC

size: -
D: TRBD1
V: TRBV5-1
J: TRBJ2-7
CDR3: CASSLGLTGTGIAYEQYF
DNA: TGCGCCAGCAGCTTGGGGCTTACCGGGACAGGGATTGCCTACGAGCAGTACTTC

size: -
D: -
V: TRBV7-8
J: TRBJ2-5
CDR3: CASSFYRAQETQYF
DNA: TGTGCCAGCAGCTTTTACAGGGCGCAAGAGACCCAGTACTTC

size: few
D: TRBD1
V: TRBV11-3
J: TRBJ2-1
CDR3: CASSPGGWDRDSNEQFF
DNA: TGTGCCAGCAGCCCAGGGGGGTGGGACAGGGACTCCAATGAGCAGTTCTTC

size: -
D: TRBD2
V: TRBV27
J: TRBJ2-7
CDR3: CASSPDSAGGYEQYF
DNA: TGTGCCAGCAGTCCAGACTCAGCGGGGGGCTACGAGCAGTACTTC

size: once
D: -
V: TRBV21-1
J: TRBJ1-2
CDR3: CALRTAASSGYTF
DNA: TGTGCCTTACGGACAGCTGCCTCGTCTGGCTACACCTTC

size: -
D: TRBD1
V: TRBV2
J: TRBJ1-1
CDR3: CASSGDTRGGAFF
DNA: TGTGCCAGCAGTGGAGACACTCGAGGGGGCGCTTTCTTT

size: -
D: -
V: TRBV5-1
J: TRBJ1-2
CDR3: CASSLESHSFGYTF
DNA: TGCGCCAGCAGCTTGGAATCCCACAGTTTTGGCTACACCTTC

size: -
D: -
V: TRBV19
J: TRBJ1-2
CDR3: CASSQGGKNYGYTF
DNA: TGTGCCAGTAGCCAAGGGGGAAAAAACTATGGCTACACCTTC

size: once
D: -
V: TRBV30
J: TRBJ2-2
CDR3: CAWSSPSGTGSGELFF
DNA: TGTGCCTGGAGTTCTCCGTCCGGGACTGGCTCCGGGGAGCTGTTTTTT

size: once
D: -
V: TRBV5-4
J: TRBJ2-1
CDR3: CASSLDTTPNEQFF
DNA: TGTGCCAGCAGCTTGGATACTACTCCCAATGAGCAGTTCTTC

size: -
D: -
V: TRBV3-1/TRBV3-2
J: TRBJ2-1
CDR3: CASSHLTSQDEQFF
DNA: TGTGCCAGCAGCCACCTTACTAGCCAGGATGAGCAGTTCTTC

size: -
D: TRBD1
V: TRBV9
J: TRBJ1-1
CDR3: CASSSMDRGNTEAFF
DNA: TGTGCCAGCAGCTCTATGGACAGGGGTAATACTGAAGCTTTCTTT

size: -
D: TRBD1
V: TRBV18
J: TRBJ1-2
CDR3: CASSPGQPLFGYTF
DNA: TGTGCCAGCTCACCGGGACAGCCCCTTTTTGGCTACACCTTC

size: -
D: -
V: TRBV19
J: TRBJ1-3
CDR3: CASALWEEGNTIYF
DNA: TGTGCCAGCGCCCTATGGGAGGAGGGGAACACCATATATTTT

size: -
D: -
V: TRBV11-2
J: TRBJ2-5
CDR3: CASSPGLVNQETQYF
DNA: TGTGCCAGCAGCCCGGGACTGGTTAATCAAGAGACCCAGTACTTC